This T cell receptor beta chain is from a study of vaccination and CD4 T cells after COVID-19. Across the whole study: Post-vaccine sample collection happened at a median of about 72 days after dose two, ranging 14 to 241. Overlapping spike peptides of SARS-CoV-2, HCoV-NL63, HCoV-OC43 and HCoV-229E were used, and cells were stimulated with them.

As to treatment: roughly 10-day PBMC culture with coronavirus spike peptide pools or control peptides (ViraFEST assay). CD4+ T cells that came from the unexposed donor were collected before the COVID-19 pandemic (2011-2018). Subject to cell availability, CD4+ T cells from unexposed donors were probed with SARS-CoV-2 S/N and four cold-coronavirus spikes. Sequencing of the DNA from cultured CD4+ T cells was carried out with the Oncomine TCR Beta short-read assay. TCRdb passed the PCR reads through MiXCR, listing each CDR3 protein once. This table has some 10,000 distinct CDR3 sequences, around 59% appearing once. Concerning this clonotype itself: Its specificity is not known.

The CDR3 has 13 residues. Per the germline V gene, CDR1 is MNHNS and CDR2 is SASEGT. Trimming cost V 2 bases and J 2 bases, with 5 bases left between them. The TCR sequence derives from a human donor in good health. The chain links TRBV6-1 to TRBJ2-3; no clear D. The material sequenced was CD4+ T cells from blood, cultured in vitro. Here the CDR3 DNA reads TGTGCCAGCAGTGAATCCCACACAGATACGCAGTATTTT. It is translated as CASSESHTDTQYF.